The source of this TCR beta chain is a study of blood T cell repertoires in COVID-19. In the study overall: The United States, Italy and Spain supplied acute and convalescent COVID-19 samples. PBMCs, B-cell-depleted T cells, or T cells were the source of the cDNA or gDNA that made up the material.

Source study methods: Reference gene primer amplification gave estimated nucleated cell counts. Sequencing was performed with immunoSEQ multiplex PCR; in TCRdb, only in-frame clones are kept and a portion is missing. V and J calls plus clone size are reproduced from that table; the DNA served to infer D and trimming. The data hold around 260,000 clones, with 86% observed a single time. Trimming stripped 2 bases from V and 0 bases from J, with 8 bases between. There are 15 residues in the CDR3. Germline loops: CDR1 ENHRY, CDR2 SYGVKD. The TCR comes from a woman younger than 45 with active or convalescent COVID-19. Specimen: peripheral blood. The V call is TRBV10-3, the J call TRBJ1-3; D is uncertain. The CDR3 spells CAISEGGLSGNTIYF. The CDR3 bases are TGTGCCATCAGTGAGGGTGGGCTCTCTGGAAACACCATATATTTT.